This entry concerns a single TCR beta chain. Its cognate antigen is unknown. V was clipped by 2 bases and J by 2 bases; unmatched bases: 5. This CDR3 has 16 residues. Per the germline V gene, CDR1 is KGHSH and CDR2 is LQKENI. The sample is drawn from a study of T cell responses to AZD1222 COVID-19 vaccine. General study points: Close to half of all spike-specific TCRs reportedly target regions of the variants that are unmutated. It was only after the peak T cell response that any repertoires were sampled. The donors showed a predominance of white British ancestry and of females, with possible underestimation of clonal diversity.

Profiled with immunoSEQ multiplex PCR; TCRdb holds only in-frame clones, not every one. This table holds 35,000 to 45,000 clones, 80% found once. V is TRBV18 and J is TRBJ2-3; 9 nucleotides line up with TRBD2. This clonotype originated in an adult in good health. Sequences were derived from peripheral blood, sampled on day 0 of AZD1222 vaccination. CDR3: CASSPTTSGNTDTQYF. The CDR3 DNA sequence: TGTGCCAGCTCACCAACGACTAGCGGTAACACAGATACGCAGTATTTT.